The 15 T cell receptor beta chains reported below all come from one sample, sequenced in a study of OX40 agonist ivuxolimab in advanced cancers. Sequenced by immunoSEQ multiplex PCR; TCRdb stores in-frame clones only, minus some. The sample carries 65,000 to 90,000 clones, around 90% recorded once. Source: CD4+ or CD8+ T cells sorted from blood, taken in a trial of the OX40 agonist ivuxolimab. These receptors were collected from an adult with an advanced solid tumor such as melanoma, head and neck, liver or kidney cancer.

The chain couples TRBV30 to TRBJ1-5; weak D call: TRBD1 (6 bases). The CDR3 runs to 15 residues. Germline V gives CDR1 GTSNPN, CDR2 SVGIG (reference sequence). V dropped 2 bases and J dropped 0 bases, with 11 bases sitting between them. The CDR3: CAWSSGGYSNQPQHF. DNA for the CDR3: TGTGCCTGGAGTTCGGGGGGCTATAGCAATCAGCCCCAGCATTTT.

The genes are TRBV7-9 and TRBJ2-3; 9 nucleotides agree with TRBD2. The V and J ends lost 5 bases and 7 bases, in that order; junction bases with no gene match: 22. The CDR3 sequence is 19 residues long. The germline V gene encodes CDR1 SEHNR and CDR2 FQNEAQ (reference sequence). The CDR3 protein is CASSPVRGMRREGPNTQYF. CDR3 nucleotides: TGTGCCAGCAGCCCGGTGCGGGGAATGAGGCGGGAGGGCCCGAATACGCAGTATTTT.

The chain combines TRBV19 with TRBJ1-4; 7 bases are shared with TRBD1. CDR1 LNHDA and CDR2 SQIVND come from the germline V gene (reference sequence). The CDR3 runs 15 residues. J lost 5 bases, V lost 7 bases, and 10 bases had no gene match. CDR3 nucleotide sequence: TGTGCCAGTACCGCAGGGGGTGCGATGAATGAAAAACTGTTTTTT. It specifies CASTAGGAMNEKLFF.

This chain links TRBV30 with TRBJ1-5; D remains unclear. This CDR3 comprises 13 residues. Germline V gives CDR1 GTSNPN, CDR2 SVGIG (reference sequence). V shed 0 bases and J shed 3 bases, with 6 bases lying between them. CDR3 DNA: TGTGCCTGGAGTGTTTCTCTCAATCAGCCCCAGCATTTT. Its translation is CAWSVSLNQPQHF.

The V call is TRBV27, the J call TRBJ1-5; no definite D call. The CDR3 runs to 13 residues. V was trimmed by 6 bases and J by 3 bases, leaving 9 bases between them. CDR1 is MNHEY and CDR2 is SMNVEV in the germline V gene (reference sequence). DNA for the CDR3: TGTGCCAGCAGGCCTAGGACCAATCAGCCCCAGCATTTT. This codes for CASRPRTNQPQHF.

The CDR3 loop is CASSSGAYPGGTYNEQFF. In nucleotides, the CDR3 is TGCGCCAGCAGTTCTGGGGCTTACCCGGGAGGGACCTACAATGAGCAGTTCTTC. The chain employs TRBV5-1 and TRBJ2-1; 8 nucleotides align to TRBD2. In germline, CDR1 is SGHRS, CDR2 YFSETQ. CDR3 size: 18 residues. Trimming took 5 bases from V and 2 from J; bases not matched to a gene: 15.

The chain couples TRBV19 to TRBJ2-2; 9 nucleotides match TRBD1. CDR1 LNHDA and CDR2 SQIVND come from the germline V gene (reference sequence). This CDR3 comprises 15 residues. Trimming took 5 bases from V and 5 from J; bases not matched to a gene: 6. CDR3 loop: CASSDDRGGTGELFF. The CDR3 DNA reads TGTGCCAGTAGTGACGACAGGGGGGGGACCGGGGAGCTGTTTTTT.

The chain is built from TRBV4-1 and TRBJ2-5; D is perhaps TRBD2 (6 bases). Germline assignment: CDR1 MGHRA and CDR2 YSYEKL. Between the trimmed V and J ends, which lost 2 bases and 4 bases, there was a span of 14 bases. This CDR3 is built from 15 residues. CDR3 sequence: CASSQHAGGTETQYF. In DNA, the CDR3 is TGCGCCAGCAGCCAACACGCCGGGGGTACAGAGACCCAGTACTTC.

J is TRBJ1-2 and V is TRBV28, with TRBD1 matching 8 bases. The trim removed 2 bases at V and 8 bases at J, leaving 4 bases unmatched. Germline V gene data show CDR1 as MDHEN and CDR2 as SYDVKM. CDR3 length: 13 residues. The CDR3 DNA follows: TGTGCCAGCAGTTTACAGGGGGCGCGAGGCTACACCTTC. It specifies CASSLQGARGYTF.

CDR3 sequence (DNA): TGTGCCAGCAGCTTAGATTTGCACAGCACAGATACGCAGTATTTT. This encodes CASSLDLHSTDTQYF. This chain joins TRBV7-2 and TRBJ2-3; D is ambiguous. Trimming left V 1 base short and J 0 bases short, with 8 bases between. Per the germline V gene, CDR1 is SGHTA and CDR2 is FQGNSA. This CDR3 region has 15 residues.

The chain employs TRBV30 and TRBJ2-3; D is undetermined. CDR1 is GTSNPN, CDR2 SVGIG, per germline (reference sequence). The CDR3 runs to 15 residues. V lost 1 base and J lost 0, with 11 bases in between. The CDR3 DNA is TGTGCCTGGAGTGGATTTAATCCTAGCACAGATACGCAGTATTTT. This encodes CAWSGFNPSTDTQYF.

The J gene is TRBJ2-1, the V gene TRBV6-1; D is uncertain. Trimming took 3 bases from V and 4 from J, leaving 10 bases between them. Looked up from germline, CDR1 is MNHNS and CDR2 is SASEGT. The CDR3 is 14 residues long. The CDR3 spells CASSDRLTYNEQFF. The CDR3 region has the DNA TGTGCCAGCAGTGACCGGCTCACATACAATGAGCAGTTCTTC.

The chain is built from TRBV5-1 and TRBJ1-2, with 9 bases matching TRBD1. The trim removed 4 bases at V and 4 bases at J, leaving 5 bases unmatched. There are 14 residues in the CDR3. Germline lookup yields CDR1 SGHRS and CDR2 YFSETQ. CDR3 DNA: TGCGCCAGCAGCCCAAGGGGACAGGGCTATGGCTACACCTTC. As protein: CASSPRGQGYGYTF.

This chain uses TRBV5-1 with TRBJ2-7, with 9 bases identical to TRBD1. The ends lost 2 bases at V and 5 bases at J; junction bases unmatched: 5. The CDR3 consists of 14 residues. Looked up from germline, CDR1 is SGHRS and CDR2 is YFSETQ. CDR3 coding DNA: TGCGCCAGCAGCTTAAGACAGGGGGGCCACGAGCAGTACTTC. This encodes CASSLRQGGHEQYF.

As DNA, the CDR3 is TGCAGCGTTGTCAGCGGGAGGGCCGGGTCCTACGAGCAGTACTTC. Protein: CSVVSGRAGSYEQYF. The gene calls are TRBV29-1 and TRBJ2-7; the match to TRBD2 covers 10 bases. The CDR3 is made up of 15 amino acids. From germline, CDR1 is SQVTM and CDR2 ANQGSEA. J lost 1 base, V lost 4 bases, and 7 bases had no gene match.